A selection of T cell receptor beta chains follows, all from one sample in a study of shared clonotypes between healthy human individuals. Sequencing was performed with immunoSEQ multiplex PCR; in TCRdb, only in-frame clones are kept and a portion is missing. Of about 700,000 clones listed, about 91% are singletons. Sequenced sample: naive CD8+ T cells sorted from blood. Receptors were obtained from a young man in good health. Each CDR3 is given with its conserved first and last residue. D genes are given only for firm matches. A row's size may be missing; if present it is once, few, many or a size class.

CDR3 protein	CDR3 DNA	J gene	V gene	clone size	D gene
CASSGRGSSYEQYF	TGTGCCAGCAGCGGCCGGGGGAGCTCCTACGAGCAGTACTTC	TRBJ2-7	TRBV5-4	NA	NA
CASREKGGRGTQYF	TGTGCCAGCAGGGAAAAAGGGGGCCGGGGGACCCAGTACTTC	TRBJ2-5	TRBV7-9	NA	TRBD1
CASSQGRGLYEQYF	TGTGCCAGCAGCCAAGGCAGGGGGCTCTACGAGCAGTACTTC	TRBJ2-7	TRBV14	NA	TRBD1
CASSNPQVTKRVFF	TGTGCCAGCAGTAACCCTCAGGTAACGAAACGGGTGTTTTTT	TRBJ1-4	TRBV6-4	NA	NA
CASSWARGPRNTEAFF	TGTGCCAGTAGCTGGGCTAGGGGGCCCCGGAACACTGAAGCTTTCTTT	TRBJ1-1	TRBV19	NA	TRBD1
CASSFYLASADGYTF	TGTGCCAGCAGCTTTTATCTGGCTTCCGCGGATGGCTACACCTTC	TRBJ1-2	TRBV5-8	NA	NA
CASSQRTSFYEQYF	TGTGCCAGCAGCCAGCGGACTAGCTTCTACGAGCAGTACTTC	TRBJ2-7	TRBV7-9	once	TRBD2
CASSLLGTGFIEQYF	TGTGCCAGCAGCTTATTGGGGACAGGGTTTATCGAGCAGTACTTC	TRBJ2-7	TRBV7-9	NA	TRBD1
CASSPRTGQVTEAFF	TGTGCCAGCAGTCCTCGGACAGGTCAAGTTACTGAAGCTTTCTTT	TRBJ1-1	TRBV28	once	TRBD1
CASSLFTGLQPMDEQFF	TGTGCCAGCAGCCTTTTCACGGGACTACAGCCCATGGATGAGCAGTTCTTC	TRBJ2-1	TRBV28	NA	TRBD2
CASSDLLAEETQYF	TGTGCCAGCAGCGACCTACTAGCGGAAGAGACCCAGTACTTC	TRBJ2-5	TRBV11-2	NA	TRBD2
CASSDVLAGYNEQFF	TGTGCCAGCAGTGACGTACTAGCGGGTTACAATGAGCAGTTCTTC	TRBJ2-1	TRBV6-4	once	TRBD2
CASKGAGYEQYF	TGTGCCAGCAAAGGGGCGGGATACGAGCAGTACTTC	TRBJ2-7	TRBV2	NA	NA
CSQSTGTETQYF	TGCAGTCAGTCGACAGGGACAGAGACCCAGTACTTC	TRBJ2-5	TRBV29-1	NA	TRBD1
CASSGPGLAVEQYF	TGCGCCAGCAGCGGTCCGGGACTAGCGGTTGAGCAGTACTTC	TRBJ2-7	TRBV4-1	NA	TRBD2
CASSPLEATNEKLFF	TGTGCCAGCAGCCCCCTGGAGGCAACTAATGAAAAACTGTTTTTT	TRBJ1-4	TRBV28	NA	NA
CASSIVGFGDTQYF	TGTGCCAGCAGTATAGTAGGGTTTGGAGATACGCAGTATTTT	TRBJ2-3	TRBV5-6	NA	NA
CASEMRISNQPQHF	TGTGCCAGCGAGATGAGGATTAGCAATCAGCCCCAGCATTTT	TRBJ1-5	TRBV28	NA	NA
CASSDYPGNYEQYF	TGTGCCAGCAGTGACTATCCGGGGAACTACGAGCAGTACTTC	TRBJ2-7	TRBV6-1	NA	NA
CASSSGTSPTNEKLFF	TGTGCCAGCAGCTCCGGGACATCCCCAACTAATGAAAAACTGTTTTTT	TRBJ1-4	TRBV7-9	NA	NA
CASSSRRTSGRASEQYF	TGTGCCAGCAGCTCCCGTCGAACTAGCGGGAGGGCCAGCGAGCAGTACTTC	TRBJ2-7	TRBV7-2	NA	TRBD2
CASSLALAGVNEQFF	TGTGCCAGCAGCTTGGCGCTAGCGGGAGTCAATGAGCAGTTCTTC	TRBJ2-1	TRBV5-6	NA	TRBD2
CASTILSGTGAGGQFF	TGTGCCAGCACAATCCTTTCCGGGACAGGGGCTGGTGGGCAGTTCTTC	TRBJ2-1	TRBV27	NA	TRBD1